Listed below are T cell receptor beta chains from one sample, sequenced in a study of blood T cell repertoires in COVID-19. Clones were sequenced by immunoSEQ multiplex PCR, and TCRdb holds only the in-frame ones, with some missing. The table shows 45,000 to 60,000 clones, with roughly nine tenths occurring only once. Specimen: peripheral blood. All receptors derive from a man between 60 and 70 years old with active or convalescent COVID-19. Both conserved end residues are part of each CDR3. Fields, in order: CDR3 protein, CDR3 DNA, clone size, J gene, D gene, V gene. D genes are given only for firm matches. Only part of the rows carry a size: once, few, many, or a class if the clone is expanded.

CDR3 protein: CASSQGQGDTEAFF
CDR3 DNA: TGTGCCAGCAGCCAGGGACAGGGGGACACTGAAGCTTTCTTT
clone size: .
J gene: TRBJ1-1
D gene: TRBD1
V gene: TRBV7-9

CDR3 protein: CASSPSSDSSEDGYTF
CDR3 DNA: TGTGCCAGCTCACCCTCCTCGGACAGTTCTGAGGATGGCTACACCTTC
clone size: .
J gene: TRBJ1-2
D gene: .
V gene: TRBV18

CDR3 protein: CASLSAGAYEQYF
CDR3 DNA: TGTGCCAGCCTTAGCGCAGGGGCCTACGAGCAGTACTTC
clone size: .
J gene: TRBJ2-7
D gene: .
V gene: TRBV12-3/TRBV12-4

CDR3 protein: CASRLARSGVAYNSPLHF
CDR3 DNA: TGTGCAAGTCGCTTAGCGCGTTCAGGGGTTGCCTATAATTCACCCCTCCACTTT
clone size: .
J gene: TRBJ1-6
D gene: .
V gene: TRBV12-2

CDR3 protein: CASSQLAAPQPQHF
CDR3 DNA: TGCGCCAGCAGCCAATTAGCAGCTCCTCAGCCCCAGCATTTT
clone size: once
J gene: TRBJ1-5
D gene: .
V gene: TRBV4-1

CDR3 protein: CASSQEGGGGAGELFF
CDR3 DNA: TGTGCCAGCAGCCAAGAGGGAGGAGGGGGGGCCGGGGAGCTGTTTTTT
clone size: .
J gene: TRBJ2-2
D gene: .
V gene: TRBV4-2

CDR3 protein: CASSSRGTGGLYEQYF
CDR3 DNA: TGTGCCAGCAGTTCACGAGGGACAGGGGGTCTCTACGAGCAGTACTTC
clone size: few
J gene: TRBJ2-7
D gene: TRBD1
V gene: TRBV28

CDR3 protein: CASSLAGWTYNSPLHF
CDR3 DNA: TGTGCCAGCAGCTTAGCGGGCTGGACCTATAATTCACCCCTCCACTTT
clone size: once
J gene: TRBJ1-6
D gene: .
V gene: TRBV7-6

CDR3 protein: CASSSVANYGYTF
CDR3 DNA: TGTGCCAGCTCATCTGTAGCTAACTATGGCTACACCTTC
clone size: .
J gene: TRBJ1-2
D gene: .
V gene: TRBV18

CDR3 protein: CASSPLGRANTDTQYF
CDR3 DNA: TGTGCCAGCAGCCCCCTGGGCAGGGCGAATACAGATACGCAGTATTTT
clone size: .
J gene: TRBJ2-3
D gene: .
V gene: TRBV7-3

CDR3 protein: CASSHGTVLNYGYTF
CDR3 DNA: TGTGCCAGCAGCCACGGGACAGTTCTAAACTATGGCTACACCTTC
clone size: .
J gene: TRBJ1-2
D gene: TRBD1
V gene: TRBV5-4

CDR3 protein: CASSLGRGVQVGAFF
CDR3 DNA: TGTGCCAGCAGCTTAGGGCGGGGAGTCCAAGTTGGTGCTTTCTTT
clone size: .
J gene: TRBJ1-1
D gene: .
V gene: TRBV7-8

CDR3 protein: CASGHRGNEQFF
CDR3 DNA: TGTGCCAGTGGCCACAGGGGGAATGAGCAGTTCTTC
clone size: .
J gene: TRBJ2-1
D gene: TRBD1
V gene: TRBV19

CDR3 protein: CASSLLTGSETQYF
CDR3 DNA: TGTGCCAGCAGCTTATTGACAGGGTCGGAGACCCAGTACTTC
clone size: .
J gene: TRBJ2-5
D gene: TRBD1
V gene: TRBV7-6

CDR3 protein: CASSPWRAGADTQYF
CDR3 DNA: TGTGCCAGCAGCCCATGGCGAGCGGGGGCAGATACGCAGTATTTT
clone size: .
J gene: TRBJ2-3
D gene: TRBD2
V gene: TRBV3-1/TRBV3-2

CDR3 protein: CASSGGNEQFF
CDR3 DNA: TGTGCCAGCAGTGGAGGGAATGAGCAGTTCTTC
clone size: .
J gene: TRBJ2-1
D gene: .
V gene: TRBV12-3/TRBV12-4

CDR3 protein: CASSTGTGFGYTF
CDR3 DNA: TGTGCCAGTAGTACAGGGACAGGGTTTGGCTACACCTTC
clone size: .
J gene: TRBJ1-2
D gene: TRBD1
V gene: TRBV19

CDR3 protein: CASSPGQMNTEAFF
CDR3 DNA: TGTGCCAGCAGCCCGGGACAAATGAACACTGAAGCTTTCTTT
clone size: .
J gene: TRBJ1-1
D gene: .
V gene: TRBV9

CDR3 protein: CASSSRMQGLNPKETQYF
CDR3 DNA: TGTGCCAGCAGTTCCCGGATGCAGGGGCTAAATCCTAAAGAGACCCAGTACTTC
clone size: few
J gene: TRBJ2-5
D gene: .
V gene: TRBV28

CDR3 protein: CASSPMGTENQPQHF
CDR3 DNA: TGTGCCAGCAGCCCCATGGGGACAGAGAATCAGCCCCAGCATTTT
clone size: .
J gene: TRBJ1-5
D gene: TRBD1
V gene: TRBV6-2/TRBV6-3

CDR3 protein: CASSHGAPGLAGGTYTDTQYF
CDR3 DNA: TGCGCCAGCAGCCACGGCGCTCCGGGACTAGCGGGGGGCACGTACACAGATACGCAGTATTTT
clone size: .
J gene: TRBJ2-3
D gene: TRBD2
V gene: TRBV5-1

CDR3 protein: CASRGGSQNPIGPYGYTF
CDR3 DNA: TGTGCCAGCCGGGGAGGGAGCCAGAACCCTATTGGGCCCTATGGCTACACCTTC
clone size: .
J gene: TRBJ1-2
D gene: .
V gene: TRBV28

CDR3 protein: CASTKQVPNTEAFF
CDR3 DNA: TGTGCCAGTACCAAACAGGTACCGAACACTGAAGCTTTCTTT
clone size: .
J gene: TRBJ1-1
D gene: .
V gene: TRBV19

CDR3 protein: CACGQFMNTEAFF
CDR3 DNA: TGTGCCTGCGGACAGTTCATGAACACTGAAGCTTTCTTT
clone size: .
J gene: TRBJ1-1
D gene: .
V gene: TRBV30

CDR3 protein: CASSLPGAGNTIYF
CDR3 DNA: TGCGCCAGCAGCTTGCCAGGGGCTGGAAACACCATATATTTT
clone size: once
J gene: TRBJ1-3
D gene: .
V gene: TRBV5-1

CDR3 protein: CASSRASGGNEQFF
CDR3 DNA: TGTGCCAGCAGTCGCGCGAGCGGGGGGAATGAGCAGTTCTTC
clone size: .
J gene: TRBJ2-1
D gene: TRBD2
V gene: TRBV5-5

CDR3 protein: CASSLFGGPNQPQHF
CDR3 DNA: TGTGCCAGCTCCCTATTCGGGGGGCCTAATCAGCCCCAGCATTTT
clone size: .
J gene: TRBJ1-5
D gene: .
V gene: TRBV18

CDR3 protein: CASSRPGGPETQYF
CDR3 DNA: TGTGCCAGCAGCCGTCCAGGGGGCCCAGAGACCCAGTACTTC
clone size: once
J gene: TRBJ2-5
D gene: TRBD1
V gene: TRBV3-1/TRBV3-2

CDR3 protein: CASRQLGGAKRGEKLFF
CDR3 DNA: TGTGCCAGCAGACAATTAGGTGGCGCTAAGAGAGGGGAAAAACTGTTTTTT
clone size: .
J gene: TRBJ1-4
D gene: .
V gene: TRBV11-2

CDR3 protein: CASSNRPGQGSSNYGYTF
CDR3 DNA: TGTGCCAGCAGTAACCGGCCGGGACAGGGGTCGTCTAACTATGGCTACACCTTC
clone size: .
J gene: TRBJ1-2
D gene: TRBD1
V gene: TRBV27

CDR3 protein: CASSHVQGAGELFF
CDR3 DNA: TGCGCCAGCAGCCACGTGCAAGGGGCCGGGGAGCTGTTTTTT
clone size: once
J gene: TRBJ2-2
D gene: .
V gene: TRBV4-1

CDR3 protein: CASRGDRQYTEAFF
CDR3 DNA: TGTGCCAGCAGAGGGGACAGGCAATACACTGAAGCTTTCTTT
clone size: .
J gene: TRBJ1-1
D gene: TRBD1
V gene: TRBV11-2

CDR3 protein: CASSVGRRTEAFF
CDR3 DNA: TGTGCCAGTAGTGTGGGCCGAAGAACTGAAGCTTTCTTT
clone size: .
J gene: TRBJ1-1
D gene: .
V gene: TRBV19

CDR3 protein: CATSRQGSRNTIYF
CDR3 DNA: TGTGCCACCAGCAGACAGGGTAGTAGGAACACCATATATTTT
clone size: .
J gene: TRBJ1-3
D gene: .
V gene: TRBV15

CDR3 protein: CASSPGTSYEQYF
CDR3 DNA: TGTGCCAGCTCACCGGGCACCTCCTACGAGCAGTACTTC
clone size: .
J gene: TRBJ2-7
D gene: .
V gene: TRBV18

CDR3 protein: CASSQGLQEGNTIYF
CDR3 DNA: TGTGCCAGCAGCCAAGGGCTCCAGGAAGGAAACACCATATATTTT
clone size: .
J gene: TRBJ1-3
D gene: .
V gene: TRBV4-2

CDR3 protein: CATSEGPNYGYTF
CDR3 DNA: TGTGCCACCAGTGAGGGGCCGAACTATGGCTACACCTTC
clone size: .
J gene: TRBJ1-2
D gene: .
V gene: TRBV24-1

CDR3 protein: CASSPYPLRNSPLHF
CDR3 DNA: TGTGCCAGCTCACCTTACCCACTTCGCAATTCACCCCTCCACTTT
clone size: .
J gene: TRBJ1-6
D gene: .
V gene: TRBV18

CDR3 protein: CASSVRMNTEAFF
CDR3 DNA: TGTGCCAGCAGCGTCAGGATGAACACTGAAGCTTTCTTT
clone size: .
J gene: TRBJ1-1
D gene: .
V gene: TRBV9

CDR3 protein: CASSFLGVTEAFF
CDR3 DNA: TGTGCCAGCAGTTTTTTAGGGGTCACTGAAGCTTTCTTT
clone size: .
J gene: TRBJ1-1
D gene: .
V gene: TRBV28

CDR3 protein: CASSVGTGGYHGYTF
CDR3 DNA: TGTGCCAGCAGCGTAGGTACAGGGGGCTATCATGGCTACACCTTC
clone size: few
J gene: TRBJ1-2
D gene: TRBD1
V gene: TRBV9

CDR3 protein: CASSPGTGKTDTQYF
CDR3 DNA: TGTGCCAGCAGCCCCGGGACAGGGAAAACAGATACGCAGTATTTT
clone size: .
J gene: TRBJ2-3
D gene: TRBD1
V gene: TRBV3-1/TRBV3-2

CDR3 protein: CASSPRTANYEQYF
CDR3 DNA: TGTGCCAGCAGCCCCCGGACAGCCAACTACGAGCAGTACTTC
clone size: .
J gene: TRBJ2-7
D gene: .
V gene: TRBV5-8